This T cell receptor (beta chain) emerged from a study of monozygotic twins with cystic fibrosis. As for the study in general: Roughly 3 micrograms of fragmented DNA underwent around 14 PCR cycles for library preparation. Study-wide results and caveats: No link emerged between shared CDR3 counts and age, concordance or severity.

Clones were read by immunoSEQ multiplex PCR, and TCRdb kept only the in-frame ones, dropping some. In the table there are around 8,800 clones, over 80% of which are singletons. Germline CDR1 and CDR2: MGHRA and YSYEKL. The V end was cut by 1 base, the J end by 6 bases, with 12 bases between. The length of the CDR3 is 14 residues. There are a few counts of this clone. Its target is not known. This rearrangement joins TRBV4-1 to TRBJ1-2; D may be TRBD1 (5 bases). The sequence derives from a boy between 2 and 10 years old with cystic fibrosis. Sequenced material: blood. CDR3 protein: CASSQVGGIHGYTF. CDR3 coding DNA: TGCGCCAGCAGCCAAGTCGGGGGGATCCATGGCTACACCTTC.